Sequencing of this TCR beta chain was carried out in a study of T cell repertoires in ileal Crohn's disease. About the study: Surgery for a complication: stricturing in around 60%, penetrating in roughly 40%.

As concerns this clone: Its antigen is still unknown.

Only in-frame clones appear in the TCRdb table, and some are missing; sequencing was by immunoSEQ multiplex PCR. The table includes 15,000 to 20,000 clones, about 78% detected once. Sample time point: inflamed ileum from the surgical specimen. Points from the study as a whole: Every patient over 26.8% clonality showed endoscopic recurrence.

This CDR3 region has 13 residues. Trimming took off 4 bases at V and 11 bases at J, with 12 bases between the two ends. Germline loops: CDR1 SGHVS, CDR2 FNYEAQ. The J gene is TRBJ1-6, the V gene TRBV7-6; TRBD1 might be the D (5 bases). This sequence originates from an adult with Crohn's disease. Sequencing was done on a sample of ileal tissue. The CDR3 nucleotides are TGTGCCAGCAGCTCGCAGGGTCAAGCACCCCTCCACTTT. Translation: CASSSQGQAPLHF.